The sequence of this T cell receptor (beta chain) was determined in a study of CD8 T cells in Susac syndrome (dated 2019 in TCRdb). Study-level background: Whether CD8+ T cell activation and differentiation in Susac syndrome was antigen driven was tested using repertoire sequencing.

In the germline V gene (reference sequence), CDR1 corresponds to DFQATT and CDR2 to SNEGSKA. Spanning cysteine to phenylalanine, the CDR3 consists of 13 amino acids. Only the CDR3 portion is preserved as DNA: 39 bases, with reading frame beginning at the first base. The trim is 6 bases for V and 1 base for J, with a gap of 12 bases between the germline ends. General study outcomes and caveats: The TCR sequencing and HLA analysis was acknowledged to have included a relatively small number of individuals.

Notes on this clonotype: Its cognate antigen has yet to be identified. One base away there is no much larger clone; base qualities are not given.

Peripheral blood CD8+ and CD4+ T cells from healthy donors, Susac syndrome patients and multiple sclerosis patients were profiled using high-throughput TCR beta sequencing. Multiple sclerosis controls were treatment-naive patients with stable or active relapsing-remitting disease fulfilling revised McDonald criteria. Bulk CD8+ and CD4+ T cells were purified by magnetic negative isolation, whereas CD8+ TEMRA cells were enriched by FACS. Blood was drawn into EDTA tubes, processed within 24 hours, and PBMCs were isolated by density gradient centrifugation. PBMCs intended for TCR sequencing were cryopreserved in liquid nitrogen and thawed later in a water bath at 37 degrees C. The sorted or isolated CD4+, CD8+ and CD8+ TEMRA cells had a purity of 90% or higher. RNA was extracted using the RNeasy kit, and roughly 0.5 to 1 microgram was reverse transcribed with random hexamers. TCR beta CDR3 regions were amplified with the immunoSEQ multiplex PCR assay covering 54 Vbeta and 13 Jbeta segments. Bias from PCR amplification was corrected by using a synthetic template baseline for primer optimization and for computational correction. The authors' pipeline ran thus. Reads were annotated to V, D and J genes per IMGT and analyzed with immunoSEQ Analyzer, keeping only productive sequences. Clonality was computed as one minus Shannon entropy normalized by log2 of the number of productive unique sequences. Public and private clones were assessed among the 100 most prevalent clones of each patient and control. Clones were defined as Susac-specific when absent from the healthy and MS cohorts, from roughly 1,000 published viral clones and from other ImmuneACCESS disease sequences. TCRdb reprocessing: public reads trimmed at Q25 with fastp, clones called with MiXCR, in-frame beta chains kept. A single entry per CDR3 protein holds the most common genes and DNA from its merged rows. It is TCRdb's table, rather than the study itself, that gives the V and J calls and clone size. In all, the sample holds 200,000 or so distinct CDR3 sequences, and 90% to 97% of those were seen once. The top ten hold approximately 0.09% of the sample.

Sequenced sample: CD4+ T cells from PBMCs. The rearrangement joined TRBV20-1 to TRBJ1-1; a weak D assignment points to TRBD1 (6 bases agree). This receptor was obtained from a human donor with multiple sclerosis. The CDR3 amino acid sequence is: CSAGTLKNTEAFF. The nucleotides are TGCAGTGCAGGGACACTAAAGAACACTGAAGCTTTCTTT.